Sequencing of this T cell receptor (beta chain) was carried out in a study of vaccination effects on CD4 cells after COVID-19. Remarks on this clone: Its antigen is undetermined.

TCRdb's table, derived via immunoSEQ multiplex PCR, lists solely in-frame clones and lacks some. The sample includes around 79,000 clones, roughly 74% seen only once; the top ten take about 1.7%. The CDR3 is 15 residues long. Antigen-specific CD4+ T cells were first expanded with viral peptide pools by the ViraFEST assay and only then sequenced. Cells that had been cultured for ten to eleven days were the source of isolated CD4+ T cells. Sequenced material: CD4+ T cells from PBMCs cultured with HCoV-229E spike peptides, taken before COVID-19 vaccination. The chain combines TRBV7-5 with TRBJ2-7. TRBV7-5 corresponds to a pseudogene. The TCR was taken from a human donor who received a COVID-19 vaccine. CDR3 protein: CARSIDGRFNYEQYV. In DNA form, the CDR3 reads TGTGCCAGAAGTATCGACGGACGGTTCAATTACGAGCAGTACGTC.